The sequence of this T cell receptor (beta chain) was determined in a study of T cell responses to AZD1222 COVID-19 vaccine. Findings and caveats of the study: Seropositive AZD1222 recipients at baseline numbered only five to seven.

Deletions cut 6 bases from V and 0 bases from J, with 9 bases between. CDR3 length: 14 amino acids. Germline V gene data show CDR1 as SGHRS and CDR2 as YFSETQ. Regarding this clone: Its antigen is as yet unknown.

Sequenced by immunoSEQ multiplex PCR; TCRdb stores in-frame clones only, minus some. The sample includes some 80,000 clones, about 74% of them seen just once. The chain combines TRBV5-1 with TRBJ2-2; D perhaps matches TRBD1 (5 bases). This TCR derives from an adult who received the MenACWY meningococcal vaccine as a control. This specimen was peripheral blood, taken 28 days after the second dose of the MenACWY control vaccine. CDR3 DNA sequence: TGCGCCAGCAAGGCAGGGCCGAACACCGGGGAGCTGTTTTTT. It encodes CASKAGPNTGELFF. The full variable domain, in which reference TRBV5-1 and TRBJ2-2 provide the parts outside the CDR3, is KAGVTQTPRYLIKTRGQQVTLSCSPISGHRSVSWYQQTPGQGLQFLFEYFSETQRNKGNFPGRFSGRQFSNSRSEMNVSTLELGDSALYLCASKAGPNTGELFFGEGSRLTVL.